The 25 T cell receptor beta chains below were found in one sample sequenced in a study of T cell clonality in common variable immunodeficiency. The data were produced by immunoSEQ multiplex PCR, yet TCRdb's version contains in-frame clones alone and is incomplete. This repertoire holds some 30,000 clones, and none appear only once. The sequenced sample was peripheral blood mononuclear cells. The source of these receptors is a person between 18 and 75 years old in good health.

This clone appeared many times. The read stops 3 residues short of the end of the CDR3; the missing end is completed from the germline J gene. The chain joins TRBV14 to TRBJ1-6, with 12 bases fitting TRBD1. The CDR3 has 17 residues. CDR1 is SGHDN, CDR2 FVKESK, per germline. V was clipped by 3 bases and J by 7 bases; unmatched bases: 7. CDR3 DNA, as far as it was read: TGTGCCAGCAGCCAGCCGGGACAGGGGGCTTGGAATTCACCC. It yields the protein CASSQPGQGAWNSP. From start to end, the CDR3 is CASSQPGQGAWNSPLHF.

This clone was found many times. From the germline J gene comes the end of the CDR3, since the read stops 3 residues before it. The rearrangement links TRBV6-4 to TRBJ1-1, with 8 bases fitting TRBD1. Germline V gene data show CDR1 as MRHNA and CDR2 as SNTAGT. The length of the CDR3 is 13 residues. V lost 10 bases and J lost 1; bases outside the gene matches: 5. CDR3 DNA (partial): TGTGCCACCCGGACAGGGAAGAACACTGAA. Translation: CATRTGKNTE. Given in full, the CDR3 is CATRTGKNTEAFF.

This clone came up many times. The read halts 3 residues ahead of the CDR3 end, with the missing end drawn from the germline J gene. The chain joins TRBV9 to TRBJ2-3; 7 bases line up with TRBD2. The CDR3 sequence is 14 residues long. The J segment lost 6 bases and the V segment lost 1 base, leaving 5 bases of the junction unmatched. Looked up from germline, CDR1 is SGDLS and CDR2 is YYNGEE. The CDR3 region is CASSVRLAEDTQYF. CDR3 DNA (partial): TGTGCCAGCAGCGTACGTCTAGCGGAGGATACG.

This clone ranks as medium-sized. Read coverage stops 3 residues before the CDR3 terminus; the germline J gene supplies the remainder. J is TRBJ2-7 and V is TRBV7-8; 9 nucleotides line up with TRBD2. The junction had 8 bases not matched to a gene; V was cut back by 6 bases and J by 2 bases. The CDR3 runs to 15 residues. Germline assignment: CDR1 SGHVS and CDR2 FQNEAQ. CDR3 region: CASRSIAGETYEQYF. CDR3 bases read: TGTGCCAGCAGGAGCATAGCGGGAGAGACCTACGAG.

The CDR3: CASSQVGGQYF. The part of the CDR3 DNA that was read is TGCGCCAGCAGTCAAGTCGGTGGT. The genes are TRBV23-1 and TRBJ2-4; D is unresolved. The read terminates 3 residues before the CDR3 end, so the remaining end is supplied by the germline J gene. TRBV23-1 is placed among ORFs of uncertain function. CDR3 length: 11 residues.

In regard to this clone: The read stops 3 residues short of the end of the CDR3; the missing end is completed from the germline J gene. The chain links TRBV7-8 to TRBJ1-2; D is possibly TRBD1 (5 bases). The CDR3 has 13 amino acids. Germline loops: CDR1 SGHVS, CDR2 FQNEAQ. Trimming removed 3 bases at V and 7 bases at J, with 12 bases between. CDR3 residues: CASSLRGRGGYTF. Partial CDR3 DNA: TGTGCCAGCAGCTTGCGGGGAAGGGGTGGC.

This clone showed up just a few times. One end of the junction does not line up with germline, which may come from a read error. The read ends 3 residues early relative to the CDR3; the germline J gene fills the gap. This chain connects TRBV18 to TRBJ2-2; D is perhaps TRBD1 (5 bases). CDR1 is KGHSH and CDR2 is LQKENI in the germline V gene. The CDR3 has 15 residues. The CDR3 DNA, read in part, is TGTGCTAGCTCATCCGACAGCTCCTATAATTCACCG. This encodes CASSSDSSYNSP. The entire CDR3 is CASSSDSSYNSPLFF.

The table lists this clone with many counts. Read coverage stops 3 residues before the CDR3 terminus; the germline J gene supplies the remainder. This chain links TRBV10-3 with TRBJ1-1, with a possible D match to TRBD1 (5 bases). The CDR3 sequence is 13 residues long. Germline-derived CDR1 and CDR2 are ENHRY and SYGVKD. Trimming took 2 bases from V and 3 from J, leaving 7 bases between them. The CDR3 loop is CAISELQDTEAFF. CDR3 bases read: TGTGCCATCAGTGAGCTACAGGACACTGAA.

This clone was observed many times. The read falls 3 residues short of the CDR3 end, and the missing part is taken from the germline J gene. The chain couples TRBV5-4 to TRBJ2-3; 7 bases fit TRBD1. With V trimmed by 4 bases and J by 5 bases, 4 bases remained unmatched. There are 13 residues in the CDR3. The germline V gene encodes CDR1 SGHNT and CDR2 YYREEE (reference sequence). The CDR3 protein is CASSPTGVDTQYF. CDR3 bases read: TGTGCCAGCAGCCCAACAGGGGTAGATACG.

Only a few counts were recorded for this clone. The read ends 3 residues before the CDR3 terminus; that terminus is restored from the germline J gene. The V call is TRBV18, the J call TRBJ1-2; 8 bases are shared with TRBD1. V gave up 4 bases and J gave up 7 bases; unmatched junction bases: 8. CDR1 is KGHSH and CDR2 is LQKENI in the germline V gene. CDR3 length: 14 amino acids. CDR3: CASSQRQGIGGYTF. Incomplete CDR3 DNA: TGTGCCAGCTCACAACGACAGGGGATTGGTGGC.

This clone appeared many times. Read data end 3 residues before the CDR3 end; the end is taken from the germline J gene. The genes are TRBV5-6 and TRBJ2-7; 9 positions match TRBD1. There are 14 residues in the CDR3. The V and J ends lost 4 bases and 2 bases, in that order; junction bases with no gene match: 4. The germline V gene encodes CDR1 SGHDT and CDR2 YYEEEE. This CDR3 is CASSGTGRPYEQYF. The CDR3 bases that were read are TGTGCCAGCAGCGGGACAGGGCGACCCTACGAG.

The covered CDR3 bases are TGTGCCAGCAGTGAAGCCGGGACTAGCGGGAGAGGTGGA. Encoded protein: CASSEAGTSGRGG. The entire CDR3 protein is CASSEAGTSGRGGAFF. The chain has TRBV6-1 and TRBJ1-1, with a weak D call TRBD1 (5 bases). Read coverage stops 3 residues before the CDR3 terminus; the germline J gene supplies the remainder. CDR3 length: 16 residues. CDR1 is MNHNS and CDR2 is SASEGT in the germline V gene.

This clone showed up many times. The read is 3 residues too short to cover the CDR3 end, so that end is filled in from the germline J gene. This chain connects TRBV20-1 to TRBJ2-3; 13 bases agree with TRBD2. The CDR3 length is 19 residues. Germline V CDR1 and CDR2: DFQATT, SNEGSKA (reference sequence). V was pared by 3 bases and J by 3 bases, with 15 bases of the junction left unmatched. CDR3 DNA, as far as it was read: TGCAGTGCTAGGGCCGGGACTAGCGGGATGGGGGGTAGGACAGATACG. Translating gives CSARAGTSGMGGRTDT. The complete CDR3 protein is CSARAGTSGMGGRTDTQYF.

This clone was seen repeatedly, ten times or more. The read terminates 3 residues before the CDR3 end, so the remaining end is supplied by the germline J gene. J is TRBJ2-3 and V is TRBV30; the match to TRBD2 covers 9 bases. V lost 2 bases and J lost 2; bases outside the gene matches: 11. CDR1 GTSNPN and CDR2 SVGIG come from the germline V gene (reference sequence). This CDR3 is 17 amino acids long. CDR3 residues: CAWSLPLTSGYTDTQYF. The sequenced CDR3 bases are TGTGCCTGGAGTTTGCCCTTGACTAGCGGATACACAGATACG.

This clone was counted only a few times. Read data end 3 residues before the CDR3 end; the end is taken from the germline J gene. The chain is built from TRBV5-8 and TRBJ2-7, with D possibly matching TRBD2 (5 bases). V gave up 4 bases and J gave up 2 bases, with 13 bases separating them. Per germline, CDR1 SGHTS and CDR2 YDEGEE. CDR3 size: 14 residues. The CDR3 loop reads CASSAAGGAYEQYF. The DNA read from the CDR3 is TGTGCCAGCAGCGCAGCAGGAGGAGCCTACGAG.

This clone was recorded at least ten times. From the germline J gene comes the end of the CDR3, since the read stops 3 residues before it. The chain couples TRBV5-1 to TRBJ1-1; 11 bases line up with TRBD1. The CDR3 is 15 residues long. The germline V gene encodes CDR1 SGHRS and CDR2 YFSETQ. V trimming: 2 bases; J trimming: 5 bases; junction bases outside the gene matches: 5. CDR3 bases read: TGCGCCAGCAGCTTAACGGGACAGGGGGAGACTGAA. Its translation is CASSLTGQGETE. The whole CDR3 reads CASSLTGQGETEAFF.

This clone was counted at least ten times. The read ends 3 residues before the CDR3 terminus; that terminus is restored from the germline J gene. This chain links TRBV5-4 with TRBJ1-1; perhaps TRBD1 as D (5 bases). With 0 bases removed from V and 5 bases from J, the gap between germline ends came to 11 bases. The length of the CDR3 is 14 residues. CDR1 and CDR2 (germline): SGHNT, YYREEE (reference sequence). CDR3 sequence: CASSLAGGGTEAFF. The part of the CDR3 DNA that was read is TGTGCCAGCAGCTTGGCCGGGGGGGGGACTGAA.

The sample holds many counts of this clone. Read coverage stops 3 residues before the CDR3 terminus; the germline J gene supplies the remainder. V and J are TRBV7-8 and TRBJ2-2, with D possibly matching TRBD1 (5 bases). CDR1 is SGHVS, CDR2 FQNEAQ, per germline. This CDR3 comprises 17 residues. The part of the CDR3 DNA that was read is TGTGCCAGCAGCCCTCAGGACGGCGTCTCTGGGGCCAACGTG. Translated: CASSPQDGVSGANV. The full-length CDR3 reads as CASSPQDGVSGANVLFF.

This clone was counted ten times or more. From the germline J gene comes the end of the CDR3, since the read stops 3 residues before it. The V gene is TRBV18, the J gene TRBJ1-2, with D maybe TRBD1 (6 bases). This CDR3 spans 14 amino acids. Germline CDR1 KGHSH, CDR2 LQKENI. Trimming left V 3 bases short and J 7 bases short, with 15 bases between. The covered CDR3 bases are TGTGCCAGCTCACCCACTTCGGGCAGGGGTGGC. Encoded protein: CASSPTSGRGG. The full CDR3 protein reads CASSPTSGRGGYTF.

This clone has a count of ten or more. Read coverage stops 3 residues before the CDR3 terminus; the germline J gene supplies the remainder. V gene TRBV2 combines with J gene TRBJ2-7; D may be TRBD1 (6 bases). Germline CDR1 is SNHLY and CDR2 is FYNNEI. The V and J ends lost 7 bases and 0 bases respectively, with 13 bases between them. This CDR3 is built from 14 residues. The DNA read from the CDR3 is TGTGCCAGCAATTGGCAGGGGATCTCCTACGAG. It translates to CASNWQGISYE. The CDR3 reads in full as CASNWQGISYEQYF.

This clone has more than one count but fewer than ten. With the read ending 3 residues before the CDR3 end, the germline J gene is used to fill in that end. V usage is TRBV5-1 and J usage is TRBJ1-2; 7 bases are shared with TRBD1. CDR1 is SGHRS and CDR2 is YFSETQ in the germline V gene. The CDR3 runs 13 residues. The CDR3 region is CASSLEGAAGYTF. The CDR3 DNA, read in part, is TGCGCCAGCAGCTTGGAGGGGGCGGCGGGC.

This clone appeared a few times. The read is 3 residues too short to cover the CDR3 end, so that end is filled in from the germline J gene. This chain uses TRBV11-3 with TRBJ1-4, with D unresolved. With 5 bases removed from V and 5 bases from J, the gap between germline ends came to 12 bases. CDR3 length equals 14 residues. In germline, CDR1 is SGHNT, CDR2 YENEEA. The CDR3 is CASSPLGSNEKLFF. The sequenced CDR3 bases are TGTGCCAGCAGCCCCCTAGGTTCGAATGAAAAA.

This clone was detected many times. Sequencing ends 3 residues short of the CDR3 end; the germline J gene provides the rest. The gene calls are TRBV5-1 and TRBJ1-1, with D unclear. V was clipped by 1 base and J by 4 bases, with 8 bases between them. CDR3 size: 13 residues. Germline CDR1 reads SGHRS; CDR2 reads YFSETQ. CDR3 protein: CASSLNAFTEAFF. The DNA read from the CDR3 is TGCGCCAGCAGCTTGAACGCGTTCACTGAA.

This clone occurred many times. CDR3 DNA (partial): TGTGCCTGGAGCGGGGAGCAAGGAAATTCACCC. Translated, it gives CAWSGEQGNSP. The full CDR3 protein reads CAWSGEQGNSPLHF. This rearrangement joins TRBV30 to TRBJ1-6; D remains ambiguous. The read ends 3 residues early relative to the CDR3; the germline J gene fills the gap. Per the germline V gene, CDR1 is GTSNPN and CDR2 is SVGIG (reference sequence). Trimming removed 3 bases from V and 7 bases from J, with 13 bases in between. The CDR3 sequence is 14 residues long.

This clone was counted ten times or more. The read gets to within 3 residues of the CDR3 end, and the germline J gene fills in the rest. V and J are TRBV20-1 and TRBJ1-4, with D uncertain. This CDR3 comprises 10 residues. Germline V CDR1 and CDR2: DFQATT, SNEGSKA (reference sequence). The CDR3 spells CGSQREKLFF. CDR3 DNA (partial): TGCGGAAGTCAGCGGGAAAAA.